The 26 T cell receptor beta chains presented below share a single source sample, sequenced in a study of T cells in Graves' hyperthyroidism and ophthalmopathy. From RNA transcripts, TCR beta CDR3 regions were amplified. First-round RT-PCR with HTBI primers amplified the TCR CDR3 region. One entry per CDR3 protein, called by TCRdb with MiXCR from the multiplex PCR reads. This sample has a few hundred thousand distinct CDR3 sequences, with 11% to 15% found just once. Sequenced sample: blood. All receptors derive from a woman between 35 and 50 years old with Graves' hyperthyroidism.

The chain combines TRBV14 with TRBJ2-1; no definite D call. V lost 3 bases, J lost 5 bases, and 17 bases lay in between. Germline V lookup: CDR1 SGHDN, CDR2 FVKESK. CDR3 length: 16 amino acids. CDR3 sequence reads: CASSHIWLVNNNEQFF. CDR3 bases: TGTGCCAGCAGCCATATTTGGCTAGTCAACAACAATGAGCAGTTCTTC. Based on the CDR3 plus reference TRBV14 and TRBJ2-1, the full variable domain is EAGVTQFPSHSVIEKGQTVTLRCDPISGHDNLYWYRRVMGKEIKFLLHFVKESKQDESGMPNNRFLAERTGGTYSTLKVQPAELEDSGVYFCASSHIWLVNNNEQFFGPGTRLTVL.

This chain joins TRBV19 and TRBJ1-4; the match to TRBD1 covers 8 bases. The V segment lost 3 bases and the J segment 5 bases; nucleotides outside the gene matches: 5. The CDR3 totals 15 residues. Germline V gene lookup returns CDR1 LNHDA and CDR2 SQIVND (reference sequence). The CDR3 region is CASSIGTGINEKLFF. The CDR3 DNA sequence: TGTGCCAGTAGTATCGGGACAGGAATCAATGAAAAACTGTTTTTT.

This clonotype has at least ten counts. The chain is built from TRBV24-1 and TRBJ1-4, with D possibly matching TRBD1 (6 bases). The CDR3 has 15 amino acids. Looked up from germline, CDR1 is KGHDR and CDR2 is SFDVKD. V was cut by 4 bases and J by 8 bases, with 16 bases left in between. In DNA, the CDR3 is TGTGCCACCAGTGACCTACAGGGAAGCAAGGAAAAACTGTTTTTT. Residues: CATSDLQGSKEKLFF.

At least ten counts were recorded for this clonotype. The chain uses TRBV28 and TRBJ2-7; 7 bases agree with TRBD1. The V gene's germline CDR1 is MDHEN and CDR2 SYDVKM. The trim removed 4 bases at V and 2 bases at J, leaving 5 bases unmatched. The CDR3 runs to 14 residues. DNA of the CDR3: TGTGCCAGCAGTTCCTGGGACAGCCCCTACGAGCAGTACTTC. Its translation: CASSSWDSPYEQYF.

The chain combines TRBV6-1 with TRBJ2-2; possible D gene TRBD1, 5 bases. In germline, CDR1 is MNHNS, CDR2 SASEGT. V was clipped by 7 bases and J by 6 bases, with 15 bases between them. The CDR3 covers 14 residues. CDR3 region: CASTRQPPAGELFF. CDR3 nucleotide sequence: TGTGCCAGCACCAGACAGCCGCCTGCCGGGGAGCTGTTTTTT.

This clonotype came up many times. The chain carries TRBV24-1 and TRBJ2-2, with TRBD1 matching over 7 bases. The germline V gene encodes CDR1 KGHDR and CDR2 SFDVKD. CDR3 length equals 16 residues. With V trimmed by 1 base and J by 5 bases, 6 bases remained unmatched. This CDR3 is CATSDFRDRTTGELFF. In nucleotides, the CDR3 is TGTGCCACCAGTGATTTCCGGGACAGAACTACCGGGGAGCTGTTTTTT.

This chain connects TRBV19 to TRBJ2-1, with 9 bases fitting TRBD2. There are 15 residues in the CDR3. Germline V lookup: CDR1 LNHDA, CDR2 SQIVND (reference sequence). J gave up 0 bases and V 4 bases, and 1 base lay outside the gene matches. CDR3 nucleotides: TGTGCCAGTAGTAATAGCGGGGGCTCCTACAATGAGCAGTTCTTC. It yields the protein CASSNSGGSYNEQFF. Variable domain in full (rest from reference TRBV19 and TRBJ2-1): DGGITQSPKYLFRKEGQNVTLSCEQNLNHDAMYWYRQDPGQGLRLIYYSQIVNDFQKGDIAEGYSVSREKKESFPLTVTSAQKNPTAFYLCASSNSGGSYNEQFFGPGTRLTVL.

This clonotype was recorded many times. This rearrangement joins TRBV29-1 to TRBJ1-1; possible D gene TRBD1, 6 bases. Germline assignment: CDR1 SQVTM and CDR2 ANQGSEA. There are 14 residues in the CDR3. Trimming left V 2 bases short and J 4 bases short, with 14 bases between. Here the CDR3 reads CSVEQLQGATEAFF. CDR3 in DNA: TGCAGCGTTGAACAACTACAGGGCGCCACTGAAGCTTTCTTT.

The chain uses TRBV29-1 and TRBJ1-2, with D possibly being TRBD1 (5 bases). Trimming took off 2 bases at V and 4 bases at J, with 14 bases between the two ends. The V gene's germline CDR1 is SQVTM and CDR2 ANQGSEA. CDR3 length equals 14 residues. The CDR3 reads CSVEPRDRSYGYTF. In DNA, the CDR3 is TGCAGCGTTGAACCCCGGGACCGAAGCTATGGCTACACCTTC. The full variable domain, its missing parts supplied by reference TRBV29-1 and TRBJ1-2, is SAVISQKPSRDICQRGTSLTIQCQVDSQVTMMFWYRQQPGQSLTLIATANQGSEATYESGFVIDKFPISRPNLTFSTLTVSNMSPEDSSIYLCSVEPRDRSYGYTFGSGTRLTVV.

J is TRBJ2-2 and V is TRBV28, with D possibly being TRBD1 (6 bases). The CDR3 covers 14 residues. The germline V gene has CDR1 MDHEN and CDR2 SYDVKM. V dropped 3 bases and J dropped 5 bases, with 10 bases sitting between them. CDR3 protein: CASSFQGKTGELFF. The CDR3 DNA is TGTGCCAGCAGTTTTCAGGGGAAGACCGGGGAGCTGTTTTTT.

This clonotype was recorded a few times. This chain uses TRBV27 with TRBJ2-1; D is unclear. CDR3 length equals 12 residues. Trimming left V 5 bases short and J 7 bases short, with 9 bases between. Germline V gene sequence: CDR1 MNHEY, CDR2 SMNVEV (reference sequence). CDR3 in DNA: TGTGCCAGCAGTCCGAAGATTAATGAGCAGTTCTTC. Translating it yields CASSPKINEQFF.

The rearrangement joins TRBV3-1 to TRBJ1-3; D perhaps matches TRBD1 (5 bases). The CDR3 sequence is 18 residues long. Germline loops: CDR1 LGHDT, CDR2 YNNKEL (reference sequence). Deletions cut 1 base from V and 3 bases from J, with 19 bases between. The CDR3 here is CASSQVNSLRGFGNTIYF. CDR3 in DNA: TGTGCCAGCAGCCAAGTTAATTCTTTAAGGGGCTTTGGAAACACCATATATTTT.

There are many counts of this clonotype. This rearrangement joins TRBV5-1 to TRBJ2-2, with 8 bases fitting TRBD2. Germline V gene lookup returns CDR1 SGHRS and CDR2 YFSETQ. CDR3 size: 15 residues. With V trimmed by 6 bases and J by 4 bases, 8 bases remained unmatched. The DNA for the CDR3 is TGCGCCAGCACCGAAGCGGGAGTCGGCACCGGGGAGCTGTTTTTT. It is translated as CASTEAGVGTGELFF.

In this sample, this clonotype turned up many times. This chain links TRBV12-5 with TRBJ2-7; D gene ambiguous. Trimming left V 0 bases short and J 4 bases short, with 4 bases between. Germline-derived CDR1 and CDR2 are LGHNT and FRNRAP. The CDR3 runs 12 residues. CDR3 residues: CASGLVMYEQYF. The CDR3 nucleotides are TGTGCTAGTGGTTTGGTAATGTACGAGCAGTACTTC.

There are a few counts of this clonotype. The rearrangement joins TRBV20-1 to TRBJ2-7; D may correspond to TRBD1 or TRBD2 (5 bases each). V lost 5 bases and J lost 3, with 14 bases in between. In germline, CDR1 is DFQATT, CDR2 SNEGSKA (reference sequence). The CDR3 has 13 amino acids. CDR3 bases: TGCAGTGCTGACCGGGACGGCTTCTACGAGCAGTACTTC. This sequence encodes CSADRDGFYEQYF.

In this sample, this clonotype turned up many times. The CDR3, as DNA: TGTGCCAGCAGCCAAGCTGGATATGAGCAGTTCTTC. This codes for CASSQAGYEQFF. This chain links TRBV3-1 with TRBJ2-1, with no clear D. With 1 base removed from V and 8 bases from J, the gap between germline ends came to 6 bases. This CDR3 is built from 12 residues. Germline V gene data show CDR1 as LGHDT and CDR2 as YNNKEL (reference sequence).

In this sample, this clonotype turned up a few times. The J gene is TRBJ1-2, the V gene TRBV7-2; D uncertain. The CDR3 has 12 residues. V shed 5 bases and J shed 4 bases, with 8 bases lying between them. The germline V gene encodes CDR1 SGHTA and CDR2 FQGNSA. The CDR3, as DNA: TGTGCCAGCAGCCCCCCAGGCTATGGCTACACCTTC. This encodes CASSPPGYGYTF.

The CDR3 DNA sequence: TGTGCCAGCAGCCAACGGGGCGCCAAAAACATTCAGTACTTC. Protein: CASSQRGAKNIQYF. The chain carries TRBV14 and TRBJ2-4; either TRBD1 or TRBD2 may supply D (5 bases each). Deletions cut 2 bases from V and 1 base from J, with 6 bases between. The CDR3 covers 14 residues. Germline V gives CDR1 SGHDN, CDR2 FVKESK.

This clonotype was counted many times. The rearrangement links TRBV6-1 to TRBJ2-5; no clear D. Germline CDR1 and CDR2: MNHNS and SASEGT. The CDR3 loop spans 16 amino acids. Deletions cut 0 bases from V and 2 bases from J, with 13 bases between. CDR3 loop: CASSEALGTMQETQYF. The CDR3, as DNA: TGTGCCAGCAGTGAAGCGCTGGGTACCATGCAAGAGACCCAGTACTTC.

The chain combines TRBV7-2 with TRBJ2-3; TRBD2 aligns across 14 bases. Unmatched junction bases numbered 9, after V lost 5 bases and J lost 2 bases. Germline CDR1 SGHTA, CDR2 FQGNSA. CDR3 size: 18 residues. The CDR3 coding sequence is TGTGCCAGCAGCCCCTCCCGACTAGCGGGGGGGATCACAGATACGCAGTATTTT. This codes for CASSPSRLAGGITDTQYF. The complete variable domain, with remaining parts taken from reference TRBV7-2 and TRBJ2-3, reads GAGVSQSPSNKVTEKGKDVELRCDPISGHTALYWYRQSLGQGLEFLIYFQGNSAPDKSGLPSDRFSAERTGGSVSTLTIQRTQQEDSAVYLCASSPSRLAGGITDTQYFGPGTRLTVL.

Only a few counts were recorded for this clonotype. One end of the junction does not line up with germline, which may come from a read error. The V and J genes are TRBV3-1 and TRBJ2-2, with a weak D call TRBD2 (5 bases). Per the germline V gene, CDR1 is LGHDT and CDR2 is YNNKEL (reference sequence). CDR3 size: 13 residues. The CDR3 nucleotides are TGTGCCAGCAGCCAGTTGGAGGTCGGGGAGCTGGTTTTT. Translating it yields CASSQLEVGELVF.

In this sample, this clonotype turned up many times. The rearrangement uses TRBV11-2 and TRBJ2-2; unclear D gene. Trimming stripped 8 bases from V and 2 bases from J, with 12 bases between. This CDR3 has 14 residues. Germline assignment: CDR1 SGHAT and CDR2 FQNNGV. The CDR3 DNA follows: TGTGCCAGCCTCCAGACATCTAACACCGGGGAGCTGTTTTTT. Encoded protein: CASLQTSNTGELFF.

The gene calls are TRBV6-1 and TRBJ2-6; D is perhaps TRBD2 (6 bases). The germline V and J ends were trimmed by 6 bases and 0 bases, with 6 bases remaining between them. Looked up from germline, CDR1 is MNHNS and CDR2 is SASEGT. The CDR3 covers 14 residues. CDR3: CASSGSSGANVLTF. Written as DNA, the CDR3 is TGTGCCAGCAGCGGGAGCTCTGGGGCCAACGTCCTGACTTTC.

At least ten counts were recorded for this clonotype. This chain joins TRBV14 and TRBJ1-1; TRBD1 is a possible D gene (6 bases). Trimming removed 1 base at V and 0 bases at J, with 9 bases between. The CDR3 sequence is 15 residues long. Germline V CDR1 and CDR2: SGHDN, FVKESK. The CDR3 region is CASSQVQGLNTEAFF. CDR3 DNA sequence: TGTGCCAGCAGCCAAGTACAGGGCCTGAACACTGAAGCTTTCTTT. Full variable domain (remainder filled in from reference TRBV14 and TRBJ1-1): EAGVTQFPSHSVIEKGQTVTLRCDPISGHDNLYWYRRVMGKEIKFLLHFVKESKQDESGMPNNRFLAERTGGTYSTLKVQPAELEDSGVYFCASSQVQGLNTEAFFGQGTRLTVV.

This clonotype has at least ten counts. V and J are TRBV28 and TRBJ2-7; no definite D call. CDR1 MDHEN and CDR2 SYDVKM come from the germline V gene. Deletions cut 5 bases from V and 0 bases from J, with 23 bases between. The CDR3 has 18 residues. DNA for the CDR3: TGTGCCAGCAGTCTGAATACGTTCGGACGAAAGGTCTCCTACGAGCAGTACTTC. Amino acid sequence: CASSLNTFGRKVSYEQYF.

The sample holds a few counts of this clonotype. The V and J genes are TRBV30 and TRBJ1-6; 11 bases fit TRBD1. V shed 0 bases, J shed 7 bases, and the junction held 2 bases outside the gene matches. Germline V gives CDR1 GTSNPN, CDR2 SVGIG (reference sequence). The CDR3 sequence is 15 residues long. CDR3 in amino acids: CAWSVRTGGNSPLHF. CDR3 bases: TGTGCCTGGAGTGTACGGACAGGGGGCAATTCACCCCTCCACTTT.